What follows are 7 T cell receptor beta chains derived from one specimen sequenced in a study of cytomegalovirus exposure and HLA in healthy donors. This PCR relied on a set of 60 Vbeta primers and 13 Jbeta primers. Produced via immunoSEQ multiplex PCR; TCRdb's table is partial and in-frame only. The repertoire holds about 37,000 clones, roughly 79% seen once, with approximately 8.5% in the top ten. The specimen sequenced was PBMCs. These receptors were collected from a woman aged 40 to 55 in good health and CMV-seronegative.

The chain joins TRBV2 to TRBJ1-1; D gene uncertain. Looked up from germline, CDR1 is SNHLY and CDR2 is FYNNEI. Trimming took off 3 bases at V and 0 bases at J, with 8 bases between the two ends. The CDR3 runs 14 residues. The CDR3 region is CASSDRAMNTEAFF. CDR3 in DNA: TGTGCCAGCAGTGATAGAGCCATGAACACTGAAGCTTTCTTT.

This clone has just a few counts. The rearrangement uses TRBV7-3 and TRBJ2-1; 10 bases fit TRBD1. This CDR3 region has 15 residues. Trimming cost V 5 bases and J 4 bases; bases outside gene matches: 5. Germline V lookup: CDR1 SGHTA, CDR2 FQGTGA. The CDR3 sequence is CASSRTGGDYNEQFF. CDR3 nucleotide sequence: TGTGCCAGCAGCAGGACAGGGGGGGATTACAATGAGCAGTTCTTC.

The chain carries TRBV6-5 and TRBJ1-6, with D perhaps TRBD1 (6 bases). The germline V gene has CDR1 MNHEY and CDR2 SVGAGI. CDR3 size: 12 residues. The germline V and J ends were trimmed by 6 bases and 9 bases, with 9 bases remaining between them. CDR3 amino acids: CASRGQLSPLHF. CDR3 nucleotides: TGTGCCAGCAGAGGACAGCTTTCACCCCTCCACTTT.

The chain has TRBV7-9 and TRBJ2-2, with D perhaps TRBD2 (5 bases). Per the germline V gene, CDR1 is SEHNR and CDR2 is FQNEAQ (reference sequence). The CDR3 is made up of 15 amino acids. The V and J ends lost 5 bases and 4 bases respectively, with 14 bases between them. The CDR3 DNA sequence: TGTGCCAGCAGCCGCAGGACTTCGGGCACCGGGGAGCTGTTTTTT. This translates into CASSRRTSGTGELFF.

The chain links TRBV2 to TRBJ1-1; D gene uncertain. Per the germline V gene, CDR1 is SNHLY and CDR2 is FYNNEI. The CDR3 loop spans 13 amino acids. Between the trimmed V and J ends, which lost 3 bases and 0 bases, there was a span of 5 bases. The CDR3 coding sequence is TGTGCCAGCAGTGACGAGATGAACACTGAAGCTTTCTTT. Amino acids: CASSDEMNTEAFF. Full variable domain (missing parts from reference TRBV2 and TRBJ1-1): EPEVTQTPSHQVTQMGQEVILRCVPISNHLYFYWYRQILGQKVEFLVSFYNNEISEKSEIFDDQFSVERPDGSNFTLKIRSTKLEDSAMYFCASSDEMNTEAFFGQGTRLTVV.

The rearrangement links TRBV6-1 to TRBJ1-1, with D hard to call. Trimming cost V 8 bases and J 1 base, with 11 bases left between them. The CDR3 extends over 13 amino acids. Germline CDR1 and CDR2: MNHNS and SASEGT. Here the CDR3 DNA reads TGTGCCAGCCTCACCGGAGGGAACACTGAAGCTTTCTTT. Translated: CASLTGGNTEAFF.

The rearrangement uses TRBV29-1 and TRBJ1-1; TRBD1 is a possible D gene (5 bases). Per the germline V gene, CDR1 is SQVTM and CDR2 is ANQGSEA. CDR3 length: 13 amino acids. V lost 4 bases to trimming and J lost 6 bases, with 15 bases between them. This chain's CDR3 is CSVAGQPPSEAFF. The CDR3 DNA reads TGCAGCGTTGCAGGACAACCGCCCTCTGAAGCTTTCTTT.